What follows is one T cell receptor (beta chain) and its context. The CDR3 contains 13 residues. The germline V and J ends were trimmed by 8 bases and 6 bases, with 14 bases remaining between them. This specimen belongs to a study of Graves' ophthalmopathy and Graves' hyperthyroidism. Investigators amplified TCR beta CDR3 regions from RNA transcripts. The workflow started with a first-round RT-PCR run with HTBI primers and then moved on to a second-round multiplex PCR. TCRdb passed the multiplex PCR reads through MiXCR, listing each CDR3 protein once. The repertoire includes over a million distinct CDR3 sequences, approximately 35% of them detected once, and approximately 12% sits in the top ten.

Sequenced: peripheral blood or thyroid tissue (not recorded which). The receptor comes from an adult man with Graves' hyperthyroidism. V is TRBV12-3 or TRBV12-4 and J is TRBJ1-5; weak D call: TRBD1 (5 bases). The CDR3 bases are TGTGCCAGCCGATGGGGGGTTGTTCAGCCCCAGCATTTT. Its translation is CASRWGVVQPQHF.